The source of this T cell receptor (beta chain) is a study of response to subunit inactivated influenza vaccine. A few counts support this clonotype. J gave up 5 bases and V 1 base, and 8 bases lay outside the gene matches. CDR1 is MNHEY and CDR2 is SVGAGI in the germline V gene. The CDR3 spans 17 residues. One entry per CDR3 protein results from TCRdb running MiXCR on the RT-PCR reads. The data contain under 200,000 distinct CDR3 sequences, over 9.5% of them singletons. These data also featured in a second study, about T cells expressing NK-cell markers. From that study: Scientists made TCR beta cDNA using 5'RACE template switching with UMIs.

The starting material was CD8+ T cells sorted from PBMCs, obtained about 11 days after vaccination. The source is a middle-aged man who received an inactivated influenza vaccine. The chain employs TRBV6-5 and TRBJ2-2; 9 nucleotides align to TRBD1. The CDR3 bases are TGTGCCAGCAGTTACTTTACAGGGGGCTCGGGGACCGGGGAGCTGTTTTTT. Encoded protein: CASSYFTGGSGTGELFF.